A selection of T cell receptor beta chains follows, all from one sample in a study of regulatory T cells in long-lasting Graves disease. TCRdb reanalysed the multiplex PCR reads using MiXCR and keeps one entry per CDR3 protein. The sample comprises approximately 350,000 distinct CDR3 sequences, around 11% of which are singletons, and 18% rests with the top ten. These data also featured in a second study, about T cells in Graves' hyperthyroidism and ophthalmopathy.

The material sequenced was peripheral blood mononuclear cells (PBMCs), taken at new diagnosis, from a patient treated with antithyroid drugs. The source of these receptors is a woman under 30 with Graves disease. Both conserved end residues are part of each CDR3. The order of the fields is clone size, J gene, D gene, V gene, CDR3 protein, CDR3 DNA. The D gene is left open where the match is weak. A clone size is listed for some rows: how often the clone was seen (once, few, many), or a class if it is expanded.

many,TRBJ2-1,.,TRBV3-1,CASSQAGEYNEQFF,TGTGCCAGCAGCCAAGCGGGGGAATACAATGAGCAGTTCTTC
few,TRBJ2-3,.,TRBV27,CASSSIRSFPDTQYF,TGTGCCAGCAGCTCAATTCGAAGTTTCCCAGATACGCAGTATTTT
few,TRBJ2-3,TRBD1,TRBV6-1,CASSRRDRGYTDTQYF,TGTGCCAGCAGTCGGAGGGACAGGGGATACACAGATACGCAGTATTTT
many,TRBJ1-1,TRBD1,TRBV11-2,CASSPLRGRGTEAFF,TGTGCCAGCAGTCCCCTCAGGGGGCGCGGGACTGAAGCTTTCTTT
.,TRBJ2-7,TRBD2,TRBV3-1,CASSQSLERGLAGSYEQYF,TGTGCCAGCAGCCAAAGCCTAGAAAGAGGACTAGCGGGTTCCTACGAGCAGTACTTC
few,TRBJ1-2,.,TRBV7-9,CASSQQYYGYTF,TGTGCCAGCAGCCAACAATACTATGGCTACACCTTC
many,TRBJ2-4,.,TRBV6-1,CASSLAGVVIQYF,TGTGCCAGCAGCCTGGCAGGGGTAGTCATTCAGTACTTC
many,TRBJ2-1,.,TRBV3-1,CASSQGQGQFF,TGTGCCAGCAGCCAAGGTCAAGGGCAGTTCTTC
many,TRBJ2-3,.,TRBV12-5,CASGLVPASGTDTQYF,TGTGCTAGTGGTTTGGTACCAGCCTCGGGGACAGATACGCAGTATTTT
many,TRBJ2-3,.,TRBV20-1,CSARVVGTGPSGTGTDTQYF,TGCAGTGCTAGGGTTGTCGGGACAGGACCTAGCGGGACCGGCACAGATACGCAGTATTTT
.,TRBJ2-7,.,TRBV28,CASSYGGSDEQYF,TGTGCCAGCAGTTACGGGGGTTCCGACGAGCAGTACTTC
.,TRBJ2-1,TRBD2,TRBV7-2,CAVGTINEQFF,TGTGCCGTCGGGACTATCAATGAGCAGTTCTTC
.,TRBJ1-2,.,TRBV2,CLTPGSVDGYTF,TGTCTGACCCCAGGGTCCGTAGACGGCTACACCTTC
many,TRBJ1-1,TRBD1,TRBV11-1,CASSLTGTGWTEAFF,TGTGCCAGCAGCCTTACCGGGACAGGGTGGACTGAAGCTTTCTTT
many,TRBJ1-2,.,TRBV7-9,CASSLQTPGNPGYTF,TGTGCCAGCAGCTTACAAACCCCCGGGAACCCCGGCTACACCTTC
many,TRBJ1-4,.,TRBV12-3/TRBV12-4,CASSLQGGDGEKLFF,TGTGCCAGCAGTTTACAGGGCGGGGACGGAGAAAAACTGTTTTTT
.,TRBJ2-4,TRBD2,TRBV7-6,CASSPFPAGGPKAPVVQYF,TGTGCCAGCAGCCCCTTCCCAGCGGGAGGCCCAAAGGCCCCTGTCGTTCAGTACTTC
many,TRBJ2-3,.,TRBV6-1,CASSSFGEGNADTQYF,TGTGCCAGCAGTAGCTTCGGTGAAGGAAACGCAGATACGCAGTATTTT
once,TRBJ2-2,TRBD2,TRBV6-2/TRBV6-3,CASKTSGQRTGELFF,TGTGCCAGCAAGACTAGCGGGCAGCGGACCGGGGAGCTGTTTTTT
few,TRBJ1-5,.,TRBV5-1,CASSFGGRNQPQHF,TGCGCCAGCAGCTTTGGGGGGCGAAATCAGCCCCAGCATTTT
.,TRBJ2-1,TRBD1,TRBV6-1,CASKPLGQGYEQFF,TGTGCCAGCAAGCCCCTGGGACAGGGGTATGAGCAGTTCTTC
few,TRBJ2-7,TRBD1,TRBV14,CASSLQQGYEQYF,TGTGCCAGCAGCCTTCAACAGGGGTACGAGCAGTACTTC
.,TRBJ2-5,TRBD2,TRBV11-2,CASSRTPGGGAFLETQYF,TGCGCCAGCAGCCGTACCCCCGGCGGGGGGGCTTTTCTAGAGACCCAGTACTTC
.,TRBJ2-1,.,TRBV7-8,CASSLSRRSRGEQFF,TGTGCCAGCAGCTTATCTCGGAGATCTCGGGGTGAGCAGTTCTTC
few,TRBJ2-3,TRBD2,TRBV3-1,CASSFLAGGPDTQYF,TGTGCCAGCAGCTTCTTAGCGGGAGGGCCGGATACGCAGTATTTT
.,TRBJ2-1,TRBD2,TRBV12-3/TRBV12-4,CASSPGGGRARDEQFF,TGTGCCAGCAGTCCGGGTGGCGGGAGGGCCAGGGATGAGCAGTTCTTC
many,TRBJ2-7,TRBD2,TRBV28,CASSSRLLAGTTYEQYF,TGTGCCAGCAGCTCTAGGTTACTAGCGGGAACTACCTACGAGCAGTACTTC
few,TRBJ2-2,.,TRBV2,CASSELGYTGELFF,TGTGCCAGCAGTGAATTGGGTTACACCGGGGAGCTGTTTTTT
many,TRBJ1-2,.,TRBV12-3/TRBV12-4,CASLDGYTF,TGTGCCAGCCTAGATGGCTACACCTTC
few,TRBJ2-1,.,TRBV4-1,CASSQVTTPFYNEQFF,TGCGCCAGCAGCCAAGTAACAACACCCTTCTACAATGAGCAGTTCTTC
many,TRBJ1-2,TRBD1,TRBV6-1,CASSHPGQAGHGGYTF,TGTGCCAGCAGCCATCCGGGACAGGCCGGGCATGGTGGCTACACCTTC
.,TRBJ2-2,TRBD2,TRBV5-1,CASSLSRSGLLIGELFF,TGCGCCAGCAGCTTATCAAGGTCGGGACTACTTATCGGGGAGCTGTTTTTT
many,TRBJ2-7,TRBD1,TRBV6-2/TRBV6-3,CASTLDRAYEQYF,TGTGCCAGCACCCTGGACAGGGCTTACGAGCAGTACTTC
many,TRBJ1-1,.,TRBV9,CASSGSLSTGHTEAFF,TGTGCCAGCAGCGGTTCCTTGTCTACAGGGCACACTGAAGCTTTCTTT
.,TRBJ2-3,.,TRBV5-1,CASSLMARPARENTQYF,TGCGCCAGCAGCTTGATGGCTCGGCCGGCCCGGGAGAATACGCAGTATTTT
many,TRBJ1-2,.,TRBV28,CASSFEVGGHGYTF,TGTGCCAGCAGTTTCGAAGTAGGGGGTCATGGCTACACCTTC